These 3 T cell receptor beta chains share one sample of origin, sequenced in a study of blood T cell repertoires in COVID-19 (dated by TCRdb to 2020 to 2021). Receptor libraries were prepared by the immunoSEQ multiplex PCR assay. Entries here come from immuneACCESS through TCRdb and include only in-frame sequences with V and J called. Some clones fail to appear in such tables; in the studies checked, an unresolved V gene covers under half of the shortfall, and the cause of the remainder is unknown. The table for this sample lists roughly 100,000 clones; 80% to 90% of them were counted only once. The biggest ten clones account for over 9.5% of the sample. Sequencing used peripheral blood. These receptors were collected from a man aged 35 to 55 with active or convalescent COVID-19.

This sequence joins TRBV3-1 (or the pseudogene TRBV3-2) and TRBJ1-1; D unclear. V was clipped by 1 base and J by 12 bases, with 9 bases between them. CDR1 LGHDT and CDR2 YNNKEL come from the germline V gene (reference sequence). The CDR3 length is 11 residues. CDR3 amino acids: CASSQARSPFF. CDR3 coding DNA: TGTGCCAGCAGCCAAGCAAGGAGTCCTTTCTTT.

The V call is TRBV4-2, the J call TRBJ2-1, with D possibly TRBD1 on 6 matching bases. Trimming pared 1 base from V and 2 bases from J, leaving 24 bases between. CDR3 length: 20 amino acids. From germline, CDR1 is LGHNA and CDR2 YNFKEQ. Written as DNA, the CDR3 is TGTGCCAGCAGCCAAGGGGTGCCGGGGACATCCACATTCACCTACAATGAGCAGTTCTTC. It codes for CASSQGVPGTSTFTYNEQFF.

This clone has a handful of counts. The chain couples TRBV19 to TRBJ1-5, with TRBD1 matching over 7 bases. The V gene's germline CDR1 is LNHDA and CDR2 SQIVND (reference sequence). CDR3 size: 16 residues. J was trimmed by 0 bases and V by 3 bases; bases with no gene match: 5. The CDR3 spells CASSIEGQTSNQPQHF. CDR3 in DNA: TGTGCCAGTAGTATTGAGGGACAGACTAGCAATCAGCCCCAGCATTTT.